Listed below are T cell receptor beta chains from one sample, sequenced in a study of shared clonotypes between healthy human individuals. Repertoires were generated with immunoSEQ multiplex PCR, while TCRdb's copy carries only in-frame clones and drops some. The sample records more than 2,000,000 clones, approximately 90% being singletons. Sequenced input: naive CD4+ T cells sorted from blood. These receptors were taken from a man aged 18 to 35 in good health. The CDR3 runs from the conserved cysteine through the conserved F or W. The D gene is left open where the match is weak. Clone size is stated in some rows and not others, as once, few, many or a class when expanded.

size,D,V,J,DNA,CDR3
-,-,TRBV7-2,TRBJ1-2,TGTGCCAGCAGCTTAGGAGGTTTGTGGGGGAGCTATGGCTACACCTTC,CASSLGGLWGSYGYTF
once,TRBD2,TRBV7-2,TRBJ2-1,TGTGCCAGCAGCTTAGGCGGGGGGACGTACAATGAGCAGTTCTTC,CASSLGGGTYNEQFF
-,TRBD2,TRBV5-6,TRBJ2-5,TGTGCCAGCAGCTCGCCGACTAGCGGGGAGACCCAGTACTTC,CASSSPTSGETQYF
few,TRBD1,TRBV4-1,TRBJ1-2,TGCGCCAGCAGCGACAGGGTTGGGGATGGCTACACCTTC,CASSDRVGDGYTF
-,-,TRBV7-9,TRBJ1-4,TGTGCCAGCAGCTTAGAGGGCCTACTGGAACTGTTTTTT,CASSLEGLLELFF
-,-,TRBV5-4,TRBJ2-7,TGTGCCAGCAGCCCTGGAGGGATAAAGTACGAGCAGTACTTC,CASSPGGIKYEQYF
-,TRBD2,TRBV6-4,TRBJ2-7,TGTGCCAGCAGTGAGGAGCGGGGACCTTACGAGCAGTACTTC,CASSEERGPYEQYF
-,-,TRBV4-1,TRBJ1-2,TGCGCCAGTGGTGAGGGAGGGTATGGCTACACCTTC,CASGEGGYGYTF
-,-,TRBV4-1,TRBJ1-6,TGCGCCAGCAGCCAAGATGAGGATAGTGCCTATAATTCACCCCTCCACTTT,CASSQDEDSAYNSPLHF
-,-,TRBV20-1,TRBJ2-1,TGCAGTGCTAGTGTAGAGGAGCAGTTCTTC,CSASVEEQFF
once,TRBD1,TRBV28,TRBJ2-7,TGTGCCAGCAGTTTATGGCCAGGGGGCCTTACCTACGAGCAGTACTTC,CASSLWPGGLTYEQYF
-,-,TRBV10-3,TRBJ2-7,TGTGCCATCAGTGAGTCCCAGGGGGGTGAGCAGTACTTC,CAISESQGGEQYF